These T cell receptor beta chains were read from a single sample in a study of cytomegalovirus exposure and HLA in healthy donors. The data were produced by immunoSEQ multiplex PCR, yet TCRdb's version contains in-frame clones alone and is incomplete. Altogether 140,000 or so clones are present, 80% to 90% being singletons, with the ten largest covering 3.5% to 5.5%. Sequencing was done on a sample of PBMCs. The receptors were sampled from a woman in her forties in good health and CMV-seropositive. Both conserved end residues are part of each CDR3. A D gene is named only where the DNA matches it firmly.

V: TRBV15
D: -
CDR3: CATSRDRRGNGYTF

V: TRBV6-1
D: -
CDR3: CASSVIGDNQPQHF

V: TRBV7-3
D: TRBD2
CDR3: CASSLISRTSTTDTQYF

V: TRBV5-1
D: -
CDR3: CASRRQGTATNEKLFF

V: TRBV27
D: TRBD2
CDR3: CASSSPLAGGPWDTQYF

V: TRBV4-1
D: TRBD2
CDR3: CASSLGGAGGPWTGELFF

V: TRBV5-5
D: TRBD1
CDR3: CASSADGTGSSSGANVLTF

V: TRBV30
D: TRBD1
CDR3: CACLKGQNNSPLHF

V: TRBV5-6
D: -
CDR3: CASSPDTSYEQYF

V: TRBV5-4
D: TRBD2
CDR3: CASSDLRGRGYEQYF

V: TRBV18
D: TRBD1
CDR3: CASSPRDSGYGYTF

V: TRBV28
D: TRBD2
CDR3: CASRGLAGIPYNEQFF

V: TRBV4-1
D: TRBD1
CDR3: CASSPQDRTSSYEQYF

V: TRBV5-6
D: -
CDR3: CASSGGYGYTF

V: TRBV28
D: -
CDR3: CASSPQGSPYNEQFF

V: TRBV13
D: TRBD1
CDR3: CASNPTGDTYGYTF

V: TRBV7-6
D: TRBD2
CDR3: CASSLGAAGGPTGELFF

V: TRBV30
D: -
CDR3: CAWGWAGINEQFF

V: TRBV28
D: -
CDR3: CASSLWQDNYGYTF

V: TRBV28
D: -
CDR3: CASRLYGGGTDTQYF

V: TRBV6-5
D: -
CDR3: CATRSTTGTGELFF

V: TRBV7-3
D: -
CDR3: CASSFDNEQFF

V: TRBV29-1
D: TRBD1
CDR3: CSVHRGTGLDGYTF

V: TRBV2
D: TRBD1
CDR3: CASSEGQGGQPQHF

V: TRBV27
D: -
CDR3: CASSPQGLQFLTEAFF

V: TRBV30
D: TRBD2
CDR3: CAWSGETSSGNEQFF

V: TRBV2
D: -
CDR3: CASRQGWGTEAFF

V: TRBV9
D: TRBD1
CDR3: CASSGTGVGQPQHF

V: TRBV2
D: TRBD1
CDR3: CASSEGIQGAYEQYF

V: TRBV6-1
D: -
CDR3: CASSEWSASLQPQHF

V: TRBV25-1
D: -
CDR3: CASSDSPGTSEYF

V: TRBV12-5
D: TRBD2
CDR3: CASGLTGTSGSTDTQYF

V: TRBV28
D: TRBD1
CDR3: CASGGQVDGYTF

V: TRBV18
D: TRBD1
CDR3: CASSPVRGTGTSNEQFF

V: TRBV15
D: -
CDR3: CATSSPGLGETQYF

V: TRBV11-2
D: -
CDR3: CASSSSTDTQYF

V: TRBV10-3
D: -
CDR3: CAISDMPGEQYF

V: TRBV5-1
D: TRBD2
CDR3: CASRPRLAGYNEQFF

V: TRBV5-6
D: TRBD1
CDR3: CASRQGGGVGTEAFF

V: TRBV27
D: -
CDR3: CASSITTRYEQYF

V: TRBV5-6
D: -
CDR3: CASSEGGDEQYF

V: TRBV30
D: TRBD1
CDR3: CAWETSRGQGAVQYF

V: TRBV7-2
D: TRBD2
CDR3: CASSLASSGGYEQYF

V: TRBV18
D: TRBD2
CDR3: CASSPGLAAQETQYF

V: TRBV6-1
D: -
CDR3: CASSEADSNQPQHF

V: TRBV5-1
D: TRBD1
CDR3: CASTPKTGSGELFF

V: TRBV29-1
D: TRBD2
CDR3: CSFTSGRMGYEQYF

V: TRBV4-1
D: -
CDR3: CASRNPGSVYGYTF

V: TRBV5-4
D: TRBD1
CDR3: CASSSGQGGTQYF

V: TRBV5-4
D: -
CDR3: CASSFSGGGTEAFF